Listed below are T cell receptor beta chains from one sample, sequenced in a study of cytomegalovirus exposure and HLA in healthy donors. The method was immunoSEQ multiplex PCR; TCRdb's version includes in-frame clones alone and lacks a portion of them. Among tens of thousands of clones, roughly 93% were seen once, and the ten largest hold around 2.1%. Source material: PBMCs. These receptors all come from a man aged 25 to 45 in good health and CMV-seronegative. The CDR3 runs from the conserved cysteine through the conserved F or W.

TRBJ1-1	TRBV5-1	CASSLRGGTEAFF
TRBJ2-1	TRBV4-2	CASSPAPPTRRIPTHYNEQFF
TRBJ2-2	TRBV19	CASRLRDRVDTGELFF
TRBJ2-1	TRBV9	CASSVYSLAYNEQFF
TRBJ2-3	TRBV5-4	CASSSGAQGDTQYF
TRBJ1-2	TRBV7-3	CASSLATVEGYTF
TRBJ2-1	TRBV27	CASSLYPGTNNEQFF
TRBJ1-4	TRBV11-2	CASSLDLREKLFF
TRBJ1-1	TRBV30	CAWSVLLEAFF
TRBJ2-5	TRBV27	CASSYGSQETQYF
TRBJ2-5	TRBV15	CATSRAYPGAAGETQYF
TRBJ1-1	TRBV29-1	CSVEDRGGHTEAFF
TRBJ1-1	TRBV29-1	CSADRDYTEAFF
TRBJ2-7	TRBV15	CATTQLAGKGVKNF
TRBJ2-2	TRBV14	CASSRVKANTGELFF
TRBJ2-7	TRBV19	CASTDEGAPYEQYF
TRBJ1-5	TRBV28	CASSLGSGAYSNQPQHF
TRBJ2-5	TRBV11-2	CASSLGVRADFQETQYF
TRBJ1-5	TRBV7-2	CASSLLSGTGYSNQPQHF
TRBJ2-5	TRBV6-6	CASSYLPRGGETQYF
TRBJ1-2	TRBV19	CASSIGRFTGEYGYTF
TRBJ2-2	TRBV5-6	CASSLLWTPTNTGELFF
TRBJ2-1	TRBV11-3	CASSWGLAVNNEQFF
TRBJ2-5	TRBV5-6	CASSLVLAGRETQYF
TRBJ2-5	TRBV27	CASSATGGEETQYF
TRBJ1-2	TRBV6-1	CASSVDRGLYGYTF
TRBJ2-5	TRBV5-6	CASSLGQGAGETQYF
TRBJ2-3	TRBV19	CASSAGSDTQYF
TRBJ2-7	TRBV5-1	CASSVRQDSSLGEQYF
TRBJ2-1	TRBV7-9	CASSQTILLASSYNEQFF
TRBJ1-3	TRBV28	CASRPGGVSGNTIYF
TRBJ2-5	TRBV13	CASSVGDRAWETQYF
TRBJ2-3	TRBV6-6	CASSISSLGPSDTQYF
TRBJ2-4	TRBV7-3	CASSPGLAGGDIQYF
TRBJ2-1	TRBV5-1	CASSLDVAGGPWSEQFF
TRBJ1-2	TRBV9	CASSVEVTGISGYTF
TRBJ2-2	TRBV6-1	CASSRDSPNTGELFF
TRBJ1-4	TRBV5-6	CASSLVIGGLDEKLFF
TRBJ2-3	TRBV28	CASSLQRGSTDTQYF
TRBJ2-2	TRBV4-2	CASSQVSSGGAGELFF
TRBJ2-1	TRBV9	CASSGVQGESFF
TRBJ1-4	TRBV5-1	CASRSGVNEKLFF
TRBJ2-7	TRBV10-3	CAISESGGSYEQYF
TRBJ2-7	TRBV13	CASSQPGLAREQYF
TRBJ2-1	TRBV4-2	CASSQASGTGTHEQFF
TRBJ2-1	TRBV6-1	CASPETGTWNEQFF
TRBJ2-2	TRBV4-2	CASSQGGLTNTGELFF
TRBJ2-1	TRBV12-5	CASGLPSGRIWEQFF
TRBJ2-5	TRBV6-1	CASSEWGLQETQYF
TRBJ2-1	TRBV25-1	CASRAGISSYNEQFF
TRBJ1-1	TRBV6-4	CASSDGTENTEAFF
TRBJ2-2	TRBV2	CASTTGFPNTGELFF
TRBJ2-7	TRBV13	CASTFQGKRDYEQYF
TRBJ2-5	TRBV19	CASSMGGTGTQETQYF
TRBJ2-2	TRBV9	CASSVSTGIANTGELFF
TRBJ2-1	TRBV6-5	CASSYSEGPNEQFF
TRBJ2-5	TRBV19	CASSPRQGGVETQYF